The 18 T cell receptor beta chains below were found in one sample sequenced in a study of T cells after yellow fever vaccination. TCRdb fed the 5' RACE reads into MiXCR, producing one record per CDR3 protein. The sample contains a few hundred thousand distinct CDR3 sequences, 3.5% to 4.5% of which appear only once. The sample was PBMCs, taken 5 days after the yellow fever booster vaccination. The receptors were sampled from a young man who received the YFV17D yellow fever vaccine.

There are many counts of this clonotype. The chain combines TRBV7-9 with TRBJ2-5, with 7 bases identical to TRBD2. The CDR3 totals 14 residues. V dropped 2 bases and J dropped 3; count of bases not matched to a gene: 3. The germline gives CDR1 SEHNR, CDR2 FQNEAQ (reference sequence). The CDR3 DNA reads as TGTGCCAGCAGCTTACCAGCGGGGAAAGAGACCCAGTACTTC. Encoded protein: CASSLPAGKETQYF.

In this sample, this clonotype turned up many times. Relative to the germline gene, one junction end is altered; a read error may explain this. The chain combines TRBV4-3 with TRBJ1-5; 8 nucleotides agree with TRBD1. The CDR3 extends over 15 amino acids. CDR1 is LGHNA and CDR2 is YSLEER in the germline V gene. The CDR3 spells CASSRGTGSNQPQHF. The DNA for the CDR3 is TGTGCCAGCAGCCGAGGGACAGGTAGCAATCAGCCCCAGCATTTT.

The CDR3 loop reads CASSYPPGAGELFF. The CDR3 region has the DNA TGTGCCAGCAGTTACCCCCCGGGGGCCGGGGAGCTGTTTTTT. The chain recombines TRBV6-5 with TRBJ2-2; the D gene is possibly TRBD2 (6 bases). The length of the CDR3 is 14 residues. From germline, CDR1 is MNHEY and CDR2 SVGAGI. The germline V and J ends were trimmed by 2 bases and 6 bases, with 10 bases remaining between them.

This clonotype was seen only a few times. The rearrangement uses TRBV20-1 and TRBJ2-1; no firm D call. This CDR3 comprises 12 residues. V lost 6 bases to trimming and J lost 12 bases, with 18 bases between them. Per germline, CDR1 DFQATT and CDR2 SNEGSKA (reference sequence). This chain's CDR3 is CSAETTALGQFF. CDR3 coding DNA: TGCAGTGCCGAGACCACCGCGTTAGGGCAGTTCTTC.

This clonotype was observed a handful of times. In nucleotides, the CDR3 is TGTGCCAGCAGCGCCCCGGATGGGTCAGAGACCCAGTACTTC. Residues: CASSAPDGSETQYF. The chain employs TRBV9 and TRBJ2-5, with D unclear. The CDR3 consists of 14 residues. Germline CDR1 reads SGDLS; CDR2 reads YYNGEE. Trimming stripped 3 bases from V and 4 bases from J, with 13 bases between.

This clonotype was found many times. This sequence joins TRBV7-9 and TRBJ2-5, with TRBD2 matching 9 bases. Trimming at V came to 0 bases and at J to 4 bases, leaving 6 bases not matched to a gene. The CDR3 has 16 amino acids. The germline gives CDR1 SEHNR, CDR2 FQNEAQ (reference sequence). Here the CDR3 reads CASSLAGLARAETQYF. CDR3 DNA sequence: TGTGCCAGCAGCTTAGCCGGACTAGCGCGGGCAGAGACCCAGTACTTC. Variable domain in full (rest from reference TRBV7-9 and TRBJ2-5): DTGVSQNPRHKITKRGQNVTFRCDPISEHNRLYWYRQTLGQGPEFLTYFQNEAQLEKSRLLSDRFSAERPKGSFSTLEIQRTEQGDSAMYLCASSLAGLARAETQYFGPGTRLLVL.

This clonotype occurred many times. The chain uses TRBV6-6 and TRBJ2-5; D ambiguous. Trimming took 2 bases from V and 1 from J, leaving 11 bases between them. Germline assignment: CDR1 MNHNY and CDR2 SVGAGI (reference sequence). The length of the CDR3 is 15 residues. CDR3 loop: CASSYAVGRQETQYF. The CDR3 DNA is TGTGCCAGCAGTTACGCGGTGGGTCGCCAAGAGACCCAGTACTTC.

This clonotype was observed many times. The chain is built from TRBV7-8 and TRBJ2-5; D is possibly TRBD2 (5 bases). The CDR3 is 15 residues long. The germline V and J ends were trimmed by 5 bases and 2 bases, with 15 bases remaining between them. Looked up from germline, CDR1 is SGHVS and CDR2 is FQNEAQ. The CDR3 spells CASSPPQRKQETQYF. The CDR3 coding sequence is TGTGCCAGCAGCCCCCCCCAGCGGAAGCAAGAGACCCAGTACTTC.

This clonotype occurred many times. This rearrangement joins TRBV7-2 to TRBJ2-1, with TRBD2 matching over 10 bases. Germline-derived CDR1 and CDR2 are SGHTA and FQGNSA. The CDR3 has 15 amino acids. V lost 3 bases to trimming and J lost 3 bases; unmatched junction nucleotides: 2. In nucleotides, the CDR3 is TGTGCCAGCAGCTTCAGCGGGGGGGTCTACAATGAGCAGTTCTTC. It yields the protein CASSFSGGVYNEQFF.

This clonotype was counted only a few times. The chain is built from TRBV6-1 and TRBJ1-1; D not certain. Germline V lookup: CDR1 MNHNS, CDR2 SASEGT. V shed 8 bases and J shed 6 bases, with 16 bases lying between them. The CDR3 runs to 13 residues. CDR3 residues: CASRVQGYSEAFF. The DNA for the CDR3 is TGTGCCAGCCGAGTTCAAGGGTATTCTGAAGCTTTCTTT.

This clonotype was counted at least ten times. The J gene is TRBJ1-3, the V gene TRBV7-9; weak D call: TRBD1 (6 bases). Germline V lookup: CDR1 SEHNR, CDR2 FQNEAQ (reference sequence). V shed 7 bases and J shed 4 bases, with 11 bases lying between them. This CDR3 region has 13 residues. CDR3 DNA sequence: TGTGCCAGCACGCGGGGGCCCGGAAACACCATATATTTT. Translation gives CASTRGPGNTIYF.

This clonotype was found a few times. The chain has TRBV18 and TRBJ2-3, with D uncertain. The V end lost 0 bases, the J end lost 2 bases, and 9 bases lay between the germline ends. Germline assignment: CDR1 KGHSH and CDR2 LQKENI. CDR3 size: 15 residues. CDR3 in DNA: TGTGCCAGCTCACCACCGGGGTTACTCACAGATACGCAGTATTTT. It codes for CASSPPGLLTDTQYF.

This clonotype was seen a few times. The rearrangement uses TRBV7-2 and TRBJ2-7; D gene unclear. CDR1 and CDR2 from the germline V gene are SGHTA and FQGNSA. V was trimmed by 1 base and J by 3 bases, leaving 7 bases between them. The CDR3 is made up of 13 amino acids. CDR3 DNA sequence: TGTGCCAGCAGCTTAGTGGTATACTACGAGCAGTACGTC. As protein: CASSLVVYYEQYV.

V is TRBV13 and J is TRBJ2-1; D unclear. The CDR3 is made up of 14 amino acids. Germline CDR1 and CDR2: PRHDT and FYEKMQ (reference sequence). V was clipped by 4 bases and J by 9 bases, with 16 bases between them. The CDR3 DNA reads as TGTGCCAGCAGCTCATTTGACACGCCGGTTGAGCAGTTCTTC. This gives the protein CASSSFDTPVEQFF. The whole variable domain, filled in from reference TRBV13 and TRBJ2-1, reads AAGVIQSPRHLIKEKRETATLKCYPIPRHDTVYWYQQGPGQDPQFLISFYEKMQSDKGSIPDRFSAQQFSDYHSELNMSSLELGDSALYFCASSSFDTPVEQFFGPGTRLTVL.

The CDR3 DNA follows: TGTGCCATCCAGGGCCGACCGGACACTGAAGCTTTCTTT. Translation: CAIQGRPDTEAFF. The V gene is TRBV10-3, the J gene TRBJ1-1; maybe TRBD1 (5 bases). V dropped 8 bases and J dropped 3 bases, with 13 bases sitting between them. CDR1 and CDR2 (germline): ENHRY, SYGVKD. This CDR3 has 13 residues.

In its sample, this clonotype was seen many times. The chain links TRBV28 to TRBJ1-5, with TRBD1 matching over 7 bases. This CDR3 is built from 19 residues. The junction had 17 bases not matched to a gene; V was cut back by 6 bases and J by 0 bases. Germline V gene data show CDR1 as MDHEN and CDR2 as SYDVKM. The CDR3 coding sequence is TGTGCCAGCAGGCCCCACAGGGGTAGTGTGGGGTATAGCAATCAGCCCCAGCATTTT. It codes for CASRPHRGSVGYSNQPQHF. Looking up the rest from reference TRBV28 and TRBJ1-5 gives the full variable domain: DVKVTQSSRYLVKRTGEKVFLECVQDMDHENMFWYRQDPGLGLRLIYFSYDVKMKEKGDIPEGYSVSREKKERFSLILESASTNQTSMYLCASRPHRGSVGYSNQPQHFGDGTRLSIL.

This clonotype was seen many times. The V and J genes are TRBV14 and TRBJ2-1; 7 nucleotides agree with TRBD1. The CDR3 length is 15 residues. From germline, CDR1 is SGHDN and CDR2 FVKESK. Trimming cost V 3 bases and J 7 bases; bases outside gene matches: 9. For the CDR3, the DNA is TGTGCCAGCAGCCAGACAGGGCTGGTTGTGAATGAGCAGTTCTTC. It is translated as CASSQTGLVVNEQFF.

This chain links TRBV20-1 with TRBJ1-5; tentatively, D is TRBD1 (6 bases). Trimming pared 0 bases from V and 1 base from J, leaving 10 bases between. CDR1 is DFQATT and CDR2 is SNEGSKA in the germline V gene (reference sequence). CDR3 length equals 15 residues. For the CDR3, the DNA is TGCAGTGCTAGAGAACAGGGAGGCAGCAATCAGCCCCAGCATTTT. Its translation: CSAREQGGSNQPQHF.